Below, one T cell receptor beta chain is given with its context. Its antigen is currently unknown. Constant-segment primers were used for 5'RACE, and the resulting TCR alpha and TCR beta cDNA libraries carried sample barcodes and UMIs. MiXCR, applied by TCRdb to the 5' RACE reads, yields one record per CDR3 protein. Of around 190,000 distinct CDR3 sequences listed, roughly 18% were seen once; the top ten hold 3% to 4%. The source of the sample is a study of T-cell memory formation after mild COVID-19. Study results and limitations: The study detected some responding clones in pre-infection memory, suggesting cross-reactive memory joined. A balance of CD4 and CD8 characterized clones contracting day 15 to 85, whereas later expanders leaned CD4+. Among CD4+ contracting clones, most were CM and EM, and CD8+ ones EMRA.

The germline V and J ends were trimmed by 6 bases and 6 bases, with 14 bases remaining between them. The CDR3 contains 13 residues. Per germline, CDR1 SNHLY and CDR2 FYNNEI. This sequence joins TRBV2 and TRBJ1-1; TRBD1 is a possible D gene (5 bases). The receptor comes from a man between 18 and 29 years old who had mild COVID-19 (a few samples of this study predate the infection). Cell type and time point are not known. The sequenced material came from PBMCs or a T cell subset sorted from them (not recorded which). The CDR3 sequence is CASSNLGGAEAFF. For the CDR3, the DNA is TGTGCCAGCAGCAACCTTGGGGGGGCTGAAGCTTTCTTT.